Presented here are 9 T cell receptor beta chains from one specimen sequenced in a study of human T cells and chemical hapten exposure. From the RACE reads, TCRdb called clonotypes with MiXCR, one entry per CDR3 protein. The sample holds over 300,000 distinct CDR3 sequences, roughly 4.6% seen once. Time point specified: pre-sensitization, week 0. The treatment was: therapeutic diphenylcyclopropenone sensitization with weekly scalp DPC. Sequenced material: whole blood, taken in connection with sensitization to the hapten diphenylcyclopropenone (DPC). Receptors were obtained from a woman between 45 and 60 years old with alopecia areata. Some clones in this sample may be carry-over from other donors' samples.

This clonotype was seen only a few times. V usage is TRBV20-1 and J usage is TRBJ2-1, with 12 bases aligning to TRBD2. Germline lookup yields CDR1 DFQATT and CDR2 SNEGSKA (reference sequence). V trimming: 5 bases; J trimming: 14 bases; junction bases outside the gene matches: 13. CDR3 length: 14 residues. CDR3 DNA: TGCAGTGCTGTAAGACTAGCGGGGGTGCCCCAGGAGTTCTTC. Residues: CSAVRLAGVPQEFF.

This clonotype was picked up many times. The genes are TRBV30 and TRBJ2-3; perhaps D is TRBD1 or TRBD2 (6 bases each). CDR3 length: 11 amino acids. The germline gives CDR1 GTSNPN, CDR2 SVGIG (reference sequence). V shed 8 bases and J shed 4 bases, with 10 bases lying between them. CDR3 nucleotides: TGTGCCGAAAGGGGGGCAGATACGCAGTATTTT. It codes for CAERGADTQYF.

The chain joins TRBV2 to TRBJ2-3; D call uncertain. The germline V gene has CDR1 SNHLY and CDR2 FYNNEI. The CDR3 has 14 amino acids. Between the trimmed V and J ends, which lost 2 bases and 2 bases, there was a span of 8 bases. The CDR3 DNA is TGTGCCAGCAGTGAACACCAACCCACAGATACGCAGTATTTT. Translating it yields CASSEHQPTDTQYF.

In this sample, this clonotype turned up many times. The J gene is TRBJ1-1, the V gene TRBV4-2; 7 bases match TRBD1. The CDR3 sequence is 14 residues long. CDR1 is LGHNA, CDR2 YNFKEQ, per germline. V dropped 1 base and J dropped 6; count of bases not matched to a gene: 5. This CDR3 is CASSQGRGRSEAFF. CDR3 bases: TGTGCCAGCAGCCAAGGAAGGGGGCGGTCTGAAGCTTTCTTT.

This clonotype was recorded a few times. The V and J genes are TRBV7-7 and TRBJ2-7; 7 positions agree with TRBD1. Germline V gene sequence: CDR1 SSHAT, CDR2 FNYEAQ (reference sequence). V lost 5 bases, J lost 4 bases, and 11 bases stayed unmatched. The CDR3 covers 15 residues. CDR3 coding DNA: TGTGCCAGCAGCCCCGCCCGTGACAGGGCTTACGAGCAGTACTTC. As protein: CASSPARDRAYEQYF.

This clonotype appeared a few times. The chain couples TRBV12-3 or TRBV12-4 to TRBJ1-3; no clear D gene. Trimming removed 0 bases at V and 4 bases at J, with 10 bases between. The CDR3 contains 15 residues. The CDR3 loop is CASSLASSTGNTIYF. The DNA for the CDR3 is TGTGCCAGCAGTTTAGCGTCGAGTACGGGAAACACCATATATTTT.

This clonotype showed up just a few times. The chain combines TRBV9 with TRBJ2-4, with a weak D call TRBD2 (7 bases). Germline V gene sequence: CDR1 SGDLS, CDR2 YYNGEE. The V end was cut by 4 bases, the J end by 1 base, with 15 bases between. The CDR3 extends over 16 amino acids. CDR3 residues: CASSPRGGLAKNIQYF. The CDR3 DNA reads as TGTGCCAGCAGCCCAAGGGGGGGGCTGGCCAAAAACATTCAGTACTTC.

This clonotype was found many times. This chain links TRBV9 with TRBJ1-3; no clear D gene. The CDR3 sequence is 14 residues long. The V gene lost 0 bases and the J gene lost 6 bases, with 10 bases spanning the gap. CDR1 is SGDLS and CDR2 is YYNGEE in the germline V gene. CDR3 region: CASSVDPPENTIYF. The CDR3 DNA sequence: TGTGCCAGCAGCGTAGACCCCCCAGAAAACACCATATATTTT.

This clonotype was detected many times. V gene TRBV10-1 combines with J gene TRBJ2-1; maybe TRBD2 (7 bases). The CDR3 is 15 residues long. Germline V gene data show CDR1 as WNHNN and CDR2 as SYGVQD (reference sequence). V shed 4 bases and J shed 7 bases, with 17 bases lying between them. The DNA of the CDR3 is TGCGCCAGCAGTGCCTCCTTGCGGGGGCAGAATGAGCAGTTCTTC. It specifies CASSASLRGQNEQFF.